This record looks at one TCR beta chain sequence and its context. Its antigen is not known. Trimming left V 5 bases short and J 7 bases short, with 20 bases between. This CDR3 is built from 15 residues. CDR1 and CDR2 (germline): MDHEN, SYDVKM. PCR amplification relied on 60 Vbeta primers (plus 13 Jbeta primers). Using immunoSEQ multiplex PCR, the repertoire was profiled, and TCRdb retains in-frame clones only, with some absent. The table lists about 200,000 clones, almost 80% of them singletons. These data are taken from a study of cytomegalovirus exposure and HLA in healthy donors. Study-wide findings and caveats: Some V segments could not be told apart, so they were left out, TRBV6-2 and TRBV6-3 among them. TCR beta V- and J-gene trimming, according to a later analysis, was linked to a missense DCLRE1C variant. Reportedly, fewer N-insertions than the approximately 700-donor mean appeared in an Asian-associated ancestry cluster in a later analysis. Data from an earlier analysis indicated that most TCR beta V segments were productive either about 87% or about 30% of the time.

Sequenced: PBMCs. The sequence was obtained from a male donor in good health and CMV-seronegative. This chain joins TRBV28 and TRBJ2-5; D perhaps matches TRBD2 (6 bases). CDR3 sequence: CASSPRAGLAGTQYF. In DNA, the CDR3 is TGTGCCAGCAGTCCCAGGGCGGGGCTGGCAGGGACCCAGTACTTC.